This passage covers 15 T cell receptor beta chains from one sample sequenced in a study of T cells in Graves' hyperthyroidism and ophthalmopathy (dated by TCRdb to 2018 to 2020). Receptors were amplified or captured by multiplex PCR. Instrument used: Illumina HiSeq 2000. Amplification of TCR beta CDR3 regions was carried out from RNA transcripts. The TCR CDR3 was subjected to a first round of RT-PCR using the HTBI primer set and the Qiagen OneStep RT-PCR kit. The raw public data were reprocessed by TCRdb itself: fastp quality trimming at Q25, MiXCR clonotype calling, in-frame beta chains only. Rows merge per CDR3 protein into single entries with the most common DNA and genes. Across this sample there are fewer than 900,000 distinct CDR3 sequences, with around 15% seen only once. Around 7.7% of the sample lies in the top ten. Sequencing used blood. These receptors came from a man aged 18 to 35 with Graves' hyperthyroidism.

This clonotype was detected ten times or more. V and J are TRBV18 and TRBJ2-3; 8 bases are a match to TRBD2. With V trimmed by 8 bases and J by 9 bases, 4 bases remained unmatched. This CDR3 contains 11 residues. Per the germline V gene, CDR1 is KGHSH and CDR2 is LQKENI. In DNA, the CDR3 is TGTGCCAGCGCCCGGGAGGGGACGCAGTATTTT. Translated: CASAREGTQYF.

This clonotype has a handful of counts. The rearrangement uses TRBV19 and TRBJ2-2; D remains ambiguous. The CDR3 is 14 amino acids. Germline V gene data show CDR1 as LNHDA and CDR2 as SQIVND (reference sequence). Trimming removed 5 bases at V and 0 bases at J, with 7 bases between. CDR3 protein: CASSQNANTGELFF. The CDR3 DNA reads TGTGCCAGTAGTCAAAACGCGAACACCGGGGAGCTGTTTTTT.

The sample holds one count of this clonotype. This rearrangement joins TRBV2 to TRBJ1-1; D uncertain. With 7 bases removed from V and 1 base from J, the gap between germline ends came to 16 bases. Germline lookup yields CDR1 SNHLY and CDR2 FYNNEI. The CDR3 consists of 15 residues. CDR3 protein: CASTQTRAANTEAFF. The CDR3 DNA follows: TGTGCCAGCACCCAAACGCGGGCGGCGAACACTGAAGCTTTCTTT.

As for this clonotype: Since a much larger clone is just one base distant, this may be a read error. The V call is TRBV6-1, the J call TRBJ1-5; the D gene is possibly TRBD1 (6 bases). V was cut by 6 bases and J by 1 base, with 16 bases left in between. Per germline, CDR1 MNHNS and CDR2 SASEGT. This CDR3 region has 16 residues. The CDR3 bases are TGTGCCAGCAGGGAACAGGGACGTGGGAGCAATCAGCCCCAGCATTTT. This sequence encodes CASREQGRGSNQPQHF.

This chain joins TRBV10-3 and TRBJ2-1; no definite D call. Per germline, CDR1 ENHRY and CDR2 SYGVKD. This CDR3 comprises 14 residues. The ends were cut back, 6 bases at V and 5 bases at J, with 14 bases in the middle. This CDR3 reads CAISLQDHNNEQFF. The DNA of the CDR3 is TGTGCCATCAGCCTACAAGACCATAACAATGAGCAGTTCTTC.

The table lists this clonotype with many counts. This rearrangement joins TRBV11-3 to TRBJ2-1, with D possibly matching TRBD2 (6 bases). V lost 4 bases and J 2 bases, leaving 12 bases between the germline ends. The CDR3 loop spans 15 amino acids. Per the germline V gene, CDR1 is SGHNT and CDR2 is YENEEA. CDR3 nucleotides: TGTGCCAGCAGCTCTCGGACTACTACCTACAATGAGCAGTTCTTC. Translating gives CASSSRTTTYNEQFF.

This chain joins TRBV18 and TRBJ1-4, with D hard to call. The CDR3 runs 14 residues. Trimming removed 3 bases from V and 7 bases from J, with 12 bases in between. CDR1 is KGHSH and CDR2 is LQKENI in the germline V gene. CDR3 region: CASSPEALGEKLFF. The CDR3 bases are TGTGCCAGCTCACCGGAAGCTTTAGGTGAAAAACTGTTTTTT.

V and J are TRBV28 and TRBJ1-2; 7 bases agree with TRBD1. The CDR3 covers 13 residues. From germline, CDR1 is MDHEN and CDR2 SYDVKM. V dropped 7 bases and J dropped 8; count of bases not matched to a gene: 10. The CDR3 reads CASTLTGRGGYTF. CDR3 in DNA: TGTGCCAGCACCTTGACAGGGAGGGGCGGCTACACCTTC.

This clonotype was seen a few times. V gene TRBV11-2 combines with J gene TRBJ1-5; the D gene is possibly TRBD1 (5 bases). There are 15 residues in the CDR3. Trimming removed 0 bases from V and 2 bases from J, with 8 bases in between. The V gene's germline CDR1 is SGHAT and CDR2 FQNNGV. The CDR3 coding sequence is TGTGCCAGCAGCTTAGAGTCAGGGCGCAATCAGCCCCAGCATTTT. It codes for CASSLESGRNQPQHF.

This clonotype was counted between two and nine times. The chain carries TRBV6-1 and TRBJ1-1, with TRBD1 matching 9 bases. Per germline, CDR1 MNHNS and CDR2 SASEGT. V lost 6 bases to trimming and J lost 11 bases; unmatched junction nucleotides: 13. The CDR3 length is 14 residues. CDR3 region: CASSPGQGSIFAFF. The CDR3 DNA sequence: TGTGCCAGCAGCCCCGGACAGGGGAGTATCTTTGCTTTCTTT.

The chain employs TRBV10-1 and TRBJ2-3; a weak D match, TRBD1 (5 bases). From germline, CDR1 is WNHNN and CDR2 SYGVQD (reference sequence). The CDR3 loop spans 16 amino acids. V was pared by 4 bases and J by 0 bases, with 14 bases between. The CDR3: CASSGPTGLSTDTQYF. CDR3 nucleotides: TGCGCCAGCAGTGGGCCCACAGGTCTTAGCACAGATACGCAGTATTTT.

The rearrangement uses TRBV19 and TRBJ2-7, with TRBD2 as a possible D gene (6 bases). The V end lost 10 bases, the J end lost 2 bases, and 18 bases lay between the germline ends. This CDR3 is 14 amino acids long. Germline-derived CDR1 and CDR2 are LNHDA and SQIVND (reference sequence). The CDR3 reads CATSFGLAPYEQYF. The CDR3 region has the DNA TGTGCCACCTCTTTCGGGCTAGCGCCCTACGAGCAGTACTTC.

This clonotype has a count of ten or more. V and J are TRBV28 and TRBJ2-7; 10 nucleotides align to TRBD1. V was pared by 6 bases and J by 4 bases, with 9 bases of the junction left unmatched. The V gene's germline CDR1 is MDHEN and CDR2 SYDVKM. The CDR3 sequence is 15 residues long. The CDR3 coding sequence is TGTGCCAGCAGAACAGGGACAGGGGTCCCGTACGAGCAGTACTTC. This translates into CASRTGTGVPYEQYF. The full variable domain, rest sourced from reference TRBV28 and TRBJ2-7, is DVKVTQSSRYLVKRTGEKVFLECVQDMDHENMFWYRQDPGLGLRLIYFSYDVKMKEKGDIPEGYSVSREKKERFSLILESASTNQTSMYLCASRTGTGVPYEQYFGPGTRLTVT.

This clonotype was observed many times. The CDR3 region is CASSLQTRYEQYF. The CDR3 nucleotides read TGTGCCAGCAGCTTACAGACTCGCTACGAGCAGTACTTC. The chain has TRBV7-8 and TRBJ2-7; D ambiguous. Germline V gene data show CDR1 as SGHVS and CDR2 as FQNEAQ. The CDR3 has 13 residues. V was pared by 2 bases and J by 3 bases, with 8 bases between.

This clonotype was found a few times. The V gene is TRBV19, the J gene TRBJ2-1; the D gene is possibly TRBD2 (5 bases). With 7 bases removed from V and 8 bases from J, the gap between germline ends came to 18 bases. This CDR3 comprises 14 residues. Germline V gives CDR1 LNHDA, CDR2 SQIVND (reference sequence). CDR3 bases: TGTGCCAGTAATCGGCGGGTCGCACGAGATGAGCAGTTCTTC. Amino acids: CASNRRVARDEQFF.